This TCR beta chain was recorded in a study of identical twins. V lost 2 bases and J lost 6; bases outside the gene matches: 4. Germline-derived CDR1 and CDR2 are SGHTS and YDEGEE. This CDR3 region has 14 residues. This clonotype was picked up a small number of times. Each CDR3 protein is one row after TCRdb ran MiXCR on the 5' RACE reads. The table records about 730,000 distinct CDR3 sequences, 20% to 25% of them present only once. These records were also assigned to another study, of T cells expressing NK-cell markers.

The sequencing input was PBMCs. V is TRBV5-8 and J is TRBJ2-3; 9 positions match TRBD2. The clonotype was recovered from a woman aged 18-35 years in good health. For the CDR3, the DNA is TGTGCCAGCAGCTTAAGCGGGGGGTCTGATACGCAGTATTTT. Encoded protein: CASSLSGGSDTQYF.